The entry below describes one TCR beta chain. The antigen remains unidentified. This specimen belongs to a study of cytomegalovirus exposure and HLA in healthy donors. The germline gives CDR1 MNHEY, CDR2 SVGAGI. Trimming took off 6 bases at V and 6 bases at J, with 13 bases between the two ends. The CDR3 covers 13 residues. Study-level findings and limits: The listing of roughly 160 TCR beta chains classed them as cytomegalovirus-associated.

The donors comprised healthy bone marrow donors. In the PCR, 60 Vbeta and 13 Jbeta primers were used. Only in-frame clones appear in the TCRdb table, and some are missing; sequencing was by immunoSEQ multiplex PCR. The sample consists of about 150,000 clones, around 81% of them appearing once. This chain connects TRBV6-5 to TRBJ2-3, with a possible D match to TRBD2 (5 bases). The sample was PBMCs. This receptor was obtained from a woman aged 35 to 49 in good health and CMV-seropositive. The CDR3, as DNA: TGTGCCAGCAGCCGAGGACTGTTTGATACGCAGTATTTT. Its protein is CASSRGLFDTQYF.